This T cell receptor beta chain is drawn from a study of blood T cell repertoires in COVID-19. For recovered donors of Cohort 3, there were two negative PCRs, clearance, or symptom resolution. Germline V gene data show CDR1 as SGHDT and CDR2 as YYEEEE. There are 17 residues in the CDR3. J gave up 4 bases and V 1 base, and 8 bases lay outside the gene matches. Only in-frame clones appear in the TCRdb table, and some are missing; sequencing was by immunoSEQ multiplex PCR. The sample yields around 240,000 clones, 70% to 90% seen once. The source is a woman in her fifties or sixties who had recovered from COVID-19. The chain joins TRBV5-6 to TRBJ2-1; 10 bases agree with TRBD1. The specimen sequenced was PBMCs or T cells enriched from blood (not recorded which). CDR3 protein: CASSLSLWGQGYNEQFF. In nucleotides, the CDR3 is TGTGCCAGCAGCTTGAGTTTATGGGGACAGGGGTACAATGAGCAGTTCTTC.